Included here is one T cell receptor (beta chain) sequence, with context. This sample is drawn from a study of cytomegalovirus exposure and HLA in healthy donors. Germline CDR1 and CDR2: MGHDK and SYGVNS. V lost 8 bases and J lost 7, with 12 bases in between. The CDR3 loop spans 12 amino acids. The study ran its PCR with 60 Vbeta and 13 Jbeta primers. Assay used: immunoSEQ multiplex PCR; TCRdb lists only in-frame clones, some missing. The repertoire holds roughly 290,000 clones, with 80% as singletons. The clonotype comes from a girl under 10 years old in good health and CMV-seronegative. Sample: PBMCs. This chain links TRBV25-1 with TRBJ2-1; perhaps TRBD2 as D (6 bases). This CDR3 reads CASGDWINEQFF. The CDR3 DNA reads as TGTGCCAGCGGGGACTGGATTAATGAGCAGTTCTTC.